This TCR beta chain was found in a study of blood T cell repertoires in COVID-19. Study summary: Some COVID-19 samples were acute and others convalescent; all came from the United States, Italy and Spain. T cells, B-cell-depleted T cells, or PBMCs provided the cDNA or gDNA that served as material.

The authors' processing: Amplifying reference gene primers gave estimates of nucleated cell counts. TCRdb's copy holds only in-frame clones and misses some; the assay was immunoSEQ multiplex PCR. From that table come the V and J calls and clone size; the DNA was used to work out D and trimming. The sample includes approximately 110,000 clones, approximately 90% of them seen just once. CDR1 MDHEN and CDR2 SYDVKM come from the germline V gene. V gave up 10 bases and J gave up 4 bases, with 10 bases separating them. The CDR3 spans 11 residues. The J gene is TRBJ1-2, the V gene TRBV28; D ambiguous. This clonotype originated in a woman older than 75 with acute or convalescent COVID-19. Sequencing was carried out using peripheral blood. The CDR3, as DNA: TGTGCCACCGGAGTGGGCTATGGCTACACCTTC. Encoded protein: CATGVGYGYTF.